This is a list of T cell receptor beta chains from one sample in a study of shared T cell receptors in the human thymus. Only in-frame clones appear in the TCRdb table, and some are missing; sequencing was by immunoSEQ multiplex PCR. The table has roughly 500,000 clones, around 78% seen once. This same sample was also taken into another study, of human thymus T cells.

Sequencing used thymocytes. These receptors came from a boy under two years old with a congenital heart defect. Each CDR3 is given with its conserved first and last residue. Fields, in order: J gene, V gene, CDR3 length, clone size, D gene, CDR3 protein, CDR3 DNA. D genes are given only for firm matches. The listing skips clone size in some rows; elsewhere it reads once, few, many or a size class.

J: TRBJ1-2; V: TRBV14; length: 13; size: NA; D: NA; CDR3: CASSQVGNYGYTF; DNA: TGTGCCAGCAGCCAAGTCGGGAACTATGGCTACACCTTC
J: TRBJ2-7; V: TRBV18; length: 15; size: NA; D: NA; CDR3: CASSPTVQRWYEQYF; DNA: TGTGCCAGCTCGCCAACGGTCCAGCGGTGGTACGAGCAGTACTTC
J: TRBJ2-1; V: TRBV5-6; length: 15; size: NA; D: TRBD1; CDR3: CASSSQGGPHNEQFF; DNA: TGTGCCAGCAGCTCCCAAGGGGGCCCTCACAATGAGCAGTTCTTC
J: TRBJ1-4; V: TRBV4-1; length: 14; size: NA; D: NA; CDR3: CASSRGGVREKLFF; DNA: TGCGCCAGCAGCCGAGGAGGGGTTCGAGAAAAACTGTTTTTT
J: TRBJ2-7; V: TRBV28; length: 19; size: few; D: TRBD1; CDR3: CASSSTGTGGDTATYEQYF; DNA: TGTGCCAGCAGTTCCACCGGGACAGGGGGCGATACGGCAACCTACGAGCAGTACTTC
J: TRBJ1-1; V: TRBV5-4; length: 11; size: few; D: NA; CDR3: CASSLHTEAFF; DNA: TGTGCCAGCAGCCTTCACACTGAAGCTTTCTTT
J: TRBJ2-7; V: TRBV5-4; length: 15; size: NA; D: NA; CDR3: CASSLRTPRGNEQYF; DNA: TGTGCCAGCAGCCTTAGAACCCCCCGAGGAAACGAGCAGTACTTC
J: TRBJ1-5; V: TRBV18; length: 17; size: NA; D: TRBD1; CDR3: CASSPHAPDRGHQPQHF; DNA: TGTGCCAGCTCACCCCACGCGCCGGACAGGGGTCATCAGCCCCAGCATTTT
J: TRBJ2-1; V: TRBV19; length: 17; size: NA; D: TRBD2; CDR3: CASSIRWLAGGGNEQFF; DNA: TGTGCCAGTAGTATCCGGTGGCTAGCGGGAGGGGGAAATGAGCAGTTCTTC
J: TRBJ2-7; V: TRBV7-2; length: 14; size: once; D: NA; CDR3: CASSPGRGIYEQYF; DNA: TGTGCCAGCAGCCCTGGACGGGGGATCTACGAGCAGTACTTC
J: TRBJ2-7; V: TRBV30; length: 18; size: NA; D: TRBD1; CDR3: CAWSPPLGQGGSRNEQYF; DNA: TGTGCCTGGAGCCCACCGCTGGGACAGGGGGGTTCTAGAAACGAGCAGTACTTC
J: TRBJ2-3; V: TRBV11-2; length: 14; size: once; D: TRBD2; CDR3: CASSPRLAGDTQYF; DNA: TGTGCCAGCAGCCCTCGACTAGCGGGAGATACGCAGTATTTT
J: TRBJ2-2; V: TRBV9; length: 15; size: NA; D: NA; CDR3: CASSGAGWSSGELFF; DNA: TGTGCCAGCAGCGGGGCCGGTTGGTCCTCCGGGGAGCTGTTTTTT
J: TRBJ2-4; V: TRBV5-1; length: 18; size: once; D: NA; CDR3: CASSLASLGGRQRPIQYF; DNA: TGCGCCAGCAGCTTGGCTTCCCTTGGGGGGAGGCAGCGCCCTATTCAGTACTTC
J: TRBJ2-2; V: TRBV27; length: 13; size: NA; D: TRBD1; CDR3: CASRAGGSGELFF; DNA: TGTGCCAGCAGGGCAGGGGGCTCCGGGGAGCTGTTTTTT
J: TRBJ2-7; V: TRBV10-1; length: 16; size: NA; D: NA; CDR3: CASSDHVADEGYEQYF; DNA: TGCGCCAGCAGTGACCACGTAGCGGACGAGGGCTACGAGCAGTACTTC
J: TRBJ2-3; V: TRBV4-3; length: 19; size: NA; D: TRBD2; CDR3: CASSHQTSGRARWTDTQYF; DNA: TGCGCCAGCAGCCATCAGACTAGCGGGAGGGCCCGGTGGACAGATACGCAGTATTTT
J: TRBJ2-1; V: TRBV2; length: 15; size: NA; D: NA; CDR3: CASSPYGGGADEQFF; DNA: TGTGCCAGCAGTCCCTATGGGGGGGGCGCGGATGAGCAGTTCTTC
J: TRBJ2-3; V: TRBV6-4; length: 13; size: few; D: NA; CDR3: CASRDKQGHTQYF; DNA: TGTGCCAGCAGGGATAAACAGGGACATACGCAGTATTTT
J: TRBJ2-7; V: TRBV7-2; length: 17; size: NA; D: TRBD1; CDR3: CASSRDRAFSSSYEQYF; DNA: TGTGCCAGCAGCAGAGACAGGGCCTTCTCAAGCTCCTACGAGCAGTACTTC
J: TRBJ1-3; V: TRBV7-9; length: 16; size: few; D: TRBD1; CDR3: CASHQIRDSSGNTIYF; DNA: TGTGCCAGCCACCAAATCCGGGACAGCTCTGGAAACACCATATATTTT
J: TRBJ1-2; V: TRBV28; length: 13; size: NA; D: NA; CDR3: CATSDSLNYGYTF; DNA: TGTGCCACTTCGGACAGCCTCAACTATGGCTACACCTTC
J: TRBJ1-1; V: TRBV9; length: 20; size: NA; D: NA; CDR3: CASSVLDPGVGTSMNTEAFF; DNA: TGTGCCAGCAGCGTCCTCGACCCCGGCGTGGGGACTTCTATGAACACTGAAGCTTTCTTT
J: TRBJ2-7; V: TRBV2; length: 14; size: NA; D: TRBD2; CDR3: CASVTAGVSYEQYF; DNA: TGTGCCAGCGTTACGGCGGGAGTCTCCTACGAGCAGTACTTC
J: TRBJ1-2; V: TRBV10-2; length: 18; size: NA; D: TRBD1; CDR3: CASSTAGTGGIGASGYTF; DNA: TGCGCCAGCAGCACAGCCGGGACAGGGGGCATTGGTGCGAGTGGCTACACCTTC
J: TRBJ1-1; V: TRBV21-1; length: 15; size: NA; D: NA; CDR3: CASSKSAGGVKEAFF; DNA: TGTGCCAGCAGCAAAAGTGCAGGGGGCGTAAAAGAAGCTTTCTTT
J: TRBJ1-4; V: TRBV4-1; length: 14; size: NA; D: TRBD1; CDR3: CASSRDSSNEKLFF; DNA: TGCGCCAGCAGCCGGGACAGCTCTAATGAAAAACTGTTTTTT
J: TRBJ2-3; V: TRBV11-2; length: 17; size: NA; D: TRBD2; CDR3: CASSLGVRCGGSDTQYF; DNA: TGTGCCAGCAGCTTAGGGGTCCGTTGCGGGGGTTCAGATACGCAGTATTTT
J: TRBJ2-7; V: TRBV2; length: 14; size: few; D: NA; CDR3: CASSKDRSSYEQYF; DNA: TGTGCCAGCAGTAAAGACAGGAGCTCCTACGAGCAGTACTTC
J: TRBJ2-6; V: TRBV15; length: 16; size: few; D: TRBD1; CDR3: CATSSTGGSGANVLTF; DNA: TGTGCCACCAGCTCGACAGGGGGATCTGGGGCCAACGTCCTGACTTTC
J: TRBJ2-7; V: TRBV6-5; length: 15; size: NA; D: NA; CDR3: CASSYETGTVGEQYF; DNA: TGTGCCAGCAGTTACGAGACAGGGACTGTTGGGGAGCAGTACTTC
J: TRBJ1-1; V: TRBV7-6; length: 13; size: NA; D: NA; CDR3: CASSSQGSPEAFF; DNA: TGTGCCAGCAGCTCGCAGGGTTCCCCTGAAGCTTTCTTT
J: TRBJ1-3; V: TRBV28; length: 16; size: NA; D: TRBD1; CDR3: CASSFSKGATGNTIYF; DNA: TGTGCCAGCAGTTTTAGCAAGGGGGCGACTGGAAACACCATATATTTT
J: TRBJ2-7; V: TRBV5-1; length: 13; size: NA; D: NA; CDR3: CASSLRTATEQYF; DNA: TGCGCCAGCAGCTTGAGGACTGCGACCGAGCAGTACTTC
J: TRBJ1-1; V: TRBV7-9; length: 13; size: NA; D: NA; CDR3: CASSRGTNTEAFF; DNA: TGTGCCAGCAGCCGGGGGACGAACACTGAAGCTTTCTTT
J: TRBJ2-7; V: TRBV2; length: 15; size: NA; D: TRBD2; CDR3: CASRWGGLARYEQYF; DNA: TGTGCCAGCAGATGGGGGGGACTAGCGAGATACGAGCAGTACTTC
J: TRBJ2-1; V: TRBV2; length: 12; size: once; D: TRBD1; CDR3: CASRNRGNEQFF; DNA: TGTGCCAGCAGGAACAGGGGCAATGAGCAGTTCTTC
J: TRBJ1-5; V: TRBV30; length: 15; size: NA; D: TRBD1; CDR3: CAWSGTADGNQPQHF; DNA: TGTGCCTGGAGCGGGACAGCTGATGGGAATCAGCCCCAGCATTTT
J: TRBJ1-2; V: TRBV7-3; length: 13; size: NA; D: NA; CDR3: CASSFTGNYGYTF; DNA: TGTGCCAGCAGCTTTACAGGGAACTATGGCTACACCTTC
J: TRBJ1-2; V: TRBV7-2; length: 15; size: NA; D: NA; CDR3: CASSPRPTDNYGYTF; DNA: TGTGCCAGCAGCCCCAGACCGACAGATAACTATGGCTACACCTTC
J: TRBJ2-1; V: TRBV13; length: 16; size: NA; D: NA; CDR3: CASRTLSRGAYNEQFF; DNA: TGTGCCAGCCGGACCTTGTCAAGGGGCGCCTACAATGAGCAGTTCTTC
J: TRBJ2-7; V: TRBV18; length: 16; size: NA; D: TRBD1; CDR3: CAAGFPTGQGRCEQYF; DNA: TGTGCCGCCGGTTTCCCGACGGGACAGGGGAGGTGCGAGCAGTACTTC
J: TRBJ2-1; V: TRBV4-2; length: 16; size: NA; D: NA; CDR3: CASSPPGIHSYNEQFF; DNA: TGTGCCAGCAGCCCCCCAGGGATTCACTCCTACAATGAGCAGTTCTTC
J: TRBJ2-5; V: TRBV7-9; length: 17; size: few; D: NA; CDR3: CASSPALRTAAQETQYF; DNA: TGTGCCAGCAGCCCAGCCCTCCGGACAGCAGCCCAAGAGACCCAGTACTTC